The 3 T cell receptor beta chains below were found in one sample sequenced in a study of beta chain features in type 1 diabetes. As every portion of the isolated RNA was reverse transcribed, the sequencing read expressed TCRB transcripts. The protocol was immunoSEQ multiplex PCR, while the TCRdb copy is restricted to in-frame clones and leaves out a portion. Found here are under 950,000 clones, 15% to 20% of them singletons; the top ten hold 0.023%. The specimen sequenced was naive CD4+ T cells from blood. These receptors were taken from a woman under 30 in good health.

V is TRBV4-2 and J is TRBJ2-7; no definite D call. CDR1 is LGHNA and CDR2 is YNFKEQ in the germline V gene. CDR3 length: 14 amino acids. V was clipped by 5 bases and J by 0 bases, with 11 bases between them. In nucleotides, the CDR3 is TGTGCCAGCAGCTCAGACACCTACTCCTACGAGCAGTACTTC. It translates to CASSSDTYSYEQYF.

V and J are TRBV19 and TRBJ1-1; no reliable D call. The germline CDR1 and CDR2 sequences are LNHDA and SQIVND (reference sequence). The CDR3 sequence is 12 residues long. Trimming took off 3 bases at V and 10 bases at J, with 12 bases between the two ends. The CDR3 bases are TGTGCCAGTAGTATTCTTCAGAGCCGAGCTTTCTTT. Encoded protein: CASSILQSRAFF.

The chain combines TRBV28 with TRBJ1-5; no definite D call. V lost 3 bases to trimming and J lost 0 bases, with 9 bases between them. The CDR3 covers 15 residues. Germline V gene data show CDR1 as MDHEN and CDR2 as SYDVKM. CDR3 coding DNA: TGTGCCAGCAGTTTTAAGTCATATAGCAATCAGCCCCAGCATTTT. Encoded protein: CASSFKSYSNQPQHF.